A selection of T cell receptor beta chains follows, all from one sample in a study of blood T cells in healthy people across ages. One entry per CDR3 protein, called by TCRdb with MiXCR from the 5' RACE reads. The sample records some 1.5 million distinct CDR3 sequences, approximately 30% being singletons. The material sequenced was blood. These receptors were obtained from a woman aged 25 to 39 in good health. Both conserved end residues are part of each CDR3. Fields, in order: clone size, V gene, D gene, J gene, CDR3 DNA, CDR3 protein. The D gene is left open where the match is weak. Clone sizes are given selectively: once, few, many, or a class where the clone is expanded.

>NA|TRBV20-1|NA|TRBJ2-3
TGCAGTGCTCAGACAGGAGATATGCAGTATTTT
CSAQTGDMQYF
>many|TRBV6-6|NA|TRBJ2-5
TGTGCCAGCAGGCCTCTCTCCTCACAGGGAGAGACCCAGTACTTC
CASRPLSSQGETQYF
>NA|TRBV4-1|TRBD2|TRBJ2-3
TGCGCCAGCCAAGGACTAGCGTACATAGATACGCAGTATTTT
CASQGLAYIDTQYF
>NA|TRBV4-2|TRBD2|TRBJ2-2
TGTGCCAGCAGCCAAGTCCTGAGACTAGCGGGGGGGCCCGACACCGGGGAGCTGTTTTTT
CASSQVLRLAGGPDTGELFF
>NA|TRBV21-1|NA|TRBJ1-2
TGTGCCAGCAGCAAAGGAGTGTTGGACAGGACCCACTTCTATGGCTACACCTTC
CASSKGVLDRTHFYGYTF
>NA|TRBV30|NA|TRBJ2-3
TGTGCCTGGAACATCGGGAACACAGATACGCAGTATTTT
CAWNIGNTDTQYF
>NA|TRBV5-1|TRBD1|TRBJ2-2
TGCGCCAGCAGCCCGGGACAGGGGAGCACCGGGGAGCTGTTTTTT
CASSPGQGSTGELFF
>NA|TRBV28|NA|TRBJ2-3
TGTGCCAGCAGTTCAACTAGTGCGATGTATTTT
CASSSTSAMYF
>NA|TRBV12-5|NA|TRBJ1-2
TGTGCTAGTGGTTTTCAAGGTTCCCTCAACTATGGCTACACCTTC
CASGFQGSLNYGYTF
>few|TRBV7-2|NA|TRBJ2-5
TGTGCCAGCAGCTTCGGCCCGGACGAGGCCCAGTACTTC
CASSFGPDEAQYF
>few|TRBV14|TRBD2|TRBJ2-3
TGTGCCAGCGGTCCGGGGACTAGCGGGAGTACGCAGTATTTT
CASGPGTSGSTQYF
>few|TRBV11-2|NA|TRBJ1-4
TGTGCCAGCAGCTTAAACAGGGTCCCCCATGAAAAACTGTTTTTT
CASSLNRVPHEKLFF
>once|TRBV9|NA|TRBJ1-1
TGTGTCAGCAGCGTAGGGGGAACAGCTGAAGCTTTCTTT
CVSSVGGTAEAFF
>many|TRBV20-1|TRBD2|TRBJ2-5
TGCAGTGCTATTATAGGGACTAGCGGCCAAGAGACCCAGTACTTC
CSAIIGTSGQETQYF